Each of the 28 T cell receptor beta chains below was sequenced from the same sample in a study of draining lymph node invasion in breast cancer (TCRdb year 2020). Memory regulatory T cells were sorted as CD4+ CD45RA- CD25high cells. The library was built by means of bulk RNA-seq. The sequencing machine was an Illumina HiSeq 2500. In-frame beta chains were kept once TCRdb had trimmed the public reads at Q25 with fastp and called clones with MiXCR. Each CDR3 protein appears once, grouped with its most common genes and DNA. Counted in this sample were about 2,600 distinct CDR3 sequences; roughly 72% of them appeared once. Jointly, the top ten make up 7.8% of the sample. The specimen sequenced was sorted memory Tregs from a lymph node. This specimen's cell subset or site label, per the study, means: CD45RA-negative sorted CD4+ T cells (memory Tconv or effector/memory Treg). These TCRs come from a female donor with luminal breast cancer.

This clonotype was seen just once. The chain employs TRBV7-2 and TRBJ1-5; tentative D call: TRBD1 (6 bases). Germline CDR1 reads SGHTA; CDR2 reads FQGNSA. This CDR3 region has 14 residues. V was shortened by 7 bases and J by 7 bases, with 17 bases between the two germline ends. This chain's CDR3 is CASTLGGPSQPQHF. The CDR3, as DNA: TGTGCCAGCACCCTGGGGGGGCCAAGCCAGCCCCAGCATTTT.

The J gene is TRBJ2-7, the V gene TRBV24-1, with a weak D call TRBD2 (5 bases). The CDR3 has 13 residues. CDR1 and CDR2 (germline): KGHDR, SFDVKD. V was shortened by 3 bases and J by 7 bases, with 12 bases between the two germline ends. The CDR3 protein is CATSDPGSWEQYF. The CDR3 DNA reads as TGTGCCACCAGTGATCCTGGGAGCTGGGAGCAGTACTTC.

This clonotype appeared a few times. The rearrangement links TRBV5-1 to TRBJ2-1, with 9 bases that match TRBD1. V was pared by 3 bases and J by 10 bases, with 5 bases of the junction left unmatched. This CDR3 is 13 amino acids long. Germline CDR1 reads SGHRS; CDR2 reads YFSETQ. As DNA, the CDR3 is TGCGCCAGCAGCTCCACAGGGGGCAGCGAGCAGTTCTTC. Its translation: CASSSTGGSEQFF.

The genes are TRBV23-1 and TRBJ2-7, with D perhaps TRBD1 (7 bases). TRBV23-1 is filed as an ORF, its function uncertain. The length of the CDR3 is 14 residues. With 10 bases removed from V and 6 bases from J, the gap between germline ends came to 22 bases. Here the CDR3 DNA reads TGCGCCACCTACCCCAGGGGGGTATCCGTCGAGCAGTACTTC. Protein product: CATYPRGVSVEQYF.

The chain combines TRBV20-1 with TRBJ1-5; TRBD1 is a possible D gene (5 bases). V was shortened by 6 bases and J by 7 bases, with 22 bases between the two germline ends. This CDR3 is 15 amino acids long. From germline, CDR1 is DFQATT and CDR2 SNEGSKA (reference sequence). CDR3 coding DNA: TGCAGTGCCCAACCTCACTATAGGGGTGAACAGCCCCAGCATTTT. Amino acid sequence: CSAQPHYRGEQPQHF.

The rearrangement links TRBV27 to TRBJ1-3; TRBD1 aligns across 8 bases. From germline, CDR1 is MNHEY and CDR2 SMNVEV (reference sequence). The CDR3 covers 16 residues. V was pared by 2 bases and J by 6 bases, with 9 bases of the junction left unmatched. CDR3 in amino acids: CASSLNSGQGPNTIYF. The CDR3 coding sequence is TGTGCCAGCAGTTTAAATTCCGGACAGGGACCAAACACCATATATTTT.

The V gene is TRBV7-9, the J gene TRBJ1-1; D not certain. Per germline, CDR1 SEHNR and CDR2 FQNEAQ (reference sequence). This CDR3 spans 15 amino acids. V lost 5 bases to trimming and J lost 8 bases, with 21 bases between them. The CDR3 DNA follows: TGTGCCAGCAGCCTATTTCTAACCGGGCAAACCGAAGCTTTCTTT. Translation: CASSLFLTGQTEAFF.

V gene TRBV24-1 combines with J gene TRBJ2-7, with D possibly matching TRBD1 (7 bases). Between the trimmed V and J ends, which lost 5 bases and 5 bases, there was a span of 9 bases. The germline V gene encodes CDR1 KGHDR and CDR2 SFDVKD. The length of the CDR3 is 12 residues. The CDR3 is CATSAGGHEQYF. The CDR3 DNA reads as TGTGCCACCAGTGCAGGGGGGCACGAGCAGTACTTC.

This chain links TRBV6-1 with TRBJ1-1, with a possible D match to TRBD1 (5 bases). Trimming cost V 6 bases and J 3 bases, with 5 bases left between them. Germline V gene lookup returns CDR1 MNHNS and CDR2 SASEGT. CDR3 length: 11 residues. The CDR3 nucleotides read TGTGCCAGCAGGGGGGACACTGAAGCTTTCTTT. Amino acid sequence: CASRGDTEAFF.

This clonotype was counted only a few times. V is TRBV27 and J is TRBJ2-1; D is perhaps TRBD2 (6 bases). There are 13 residues in the CDR3. The V gene's germline CDR1 is MNHEY and CDR2 SMNVEV (reference sequence). V lost 5 bases and J 9 bases, leaving 14 bases between the germline ends. For the CDR3, the DNA is TGTGCCAGCAGTCCCGGAGGGTTGAGTGAGCAGTTCTTC. It yields the protein CASSPGGLSEQFF.

V usage is TRBV7-2 and J usage is TRBJ2-7; TRBD2 is a possible D gene (5 bases). Germline V gene data show CDR1 as SGHTA and CDR2 as FQGNSA. The CDR3 totals 13 residues. Trimming left V 2 bases short and J 5 bases short, with 10 bases between. In DNA, the CDR3 is TGTGCCAGCAGCTTATTCCGGGGAAACGAGCAGTACTTC. Residues: CASSLFRGNEQYF.

In its sample, this clonotype was seen a few times. The rearrangement links TRBV4-3 to TRBJ2-7, with 7 bases identical to TRBD2. The germline V gene has CDR1 LGHNA and CDR2 YSLEER. V lost 0 bases, J lost 7 bases, and 3 bases stayed unmatched. CDR3 length: 13 residues. The CDR3 DNA reads TGCGCCAGCAGCCAAGATTACGGGAGGGAGCAGTACTTC. Protein product: CASSQDYGREQYF.

In its sample, this clonotype was seen a few times. The V gene is TRBV11-2, the J gene TRBJ2-1; 9 bases map to TRBD1. Trimming cost V 6 bases and J 5 bases; bases outside gene matches: 11. The germline V gene encodes CDR1 SGHAT and CDR2 FQNNGV. This CDR3 comprises 16 residues. CDR3 in DNA: TGTGCCAGCAGACCTGAGTGGACAGGGGACAACAATGAGCAGTTCTTC. Encoded protein: CASRPEWTGDNNEQFF.

The table lists this clonotype with a count of one. Written as DNA, the CDR3 is TGTGCCAGCAACCTCCAGGGACGGTCGAACACTGAAGCTTTCTTT. This codes for CASNLQGRSNTEAFF. The chain is built from TRBV11-1 and TRBJ1-1; D may be TRBD1 (5 bases). Germline V lookup: CDR1 SGHAT, CDR2 FQDESV (reference sequence). This CDR3 spans 15 amino acids. Trimming pared 7 bases from V and 1 base from J, leaving 16 bases between.

The CDR3 nucleotides are TGTGCCATCAGTGCCCAGGGGGGCAGCACAGATACGCAGTATTTT. This gives the protein CAISAQGGSTDTQYF. V and J are TRBV10-3 and TRBJ2-3; possible D gene TRBD1, 7 bases. The CDR3 totals 15 residues. Between the trimmed V and J ends, which lost 4 bases and 0 bases, there was a span of 11 bases. Germline CDR1 and CDR2: ENHRY and SYGVKD.

This clonotype came up a few times. The chain is built from TRBV28 and TRBJ2-3; TRBD2 agrees at 9 bases. The CDR3 extends over 17 amino acids. The J segment lost 5 bases and the V segment lost 3 bases, leaving 12 bases of the junction unmatched. Per the germline V gene, CDR1 is MDHEN and CDR2 is SYDVKM. The CDR3 loop is CASSLVWREGLGDTQYF. The CDR3 DNA reads as TGTGCCAGCAGTTTGGTCTGGCGGGAGGGCCTCGGAGATACGCAGTATTTT. Variable domain in full (rest from reference TRBV28 and TRBJ2-3): DVKVTQSSRYLVKRTGEKVFLECVQDMDHENMFWYRQDPGLGLRLIYFSYDVKMKEKGDIPEGYSVSREKKERFSLILESASTNQTSMYLCASSLVWREGLGDTQYFGPGTRLTVL.

This clonotype was seen a handful of times. In nucleotides, the CDR3 is TGTGCCACCAGTGACCCCCCCTCGGACGAGCAGTACTTC. Its translation: CATSDPPSDEQYF. J is TRBJ2-7 and V is TRBV24-1; D gene ambiguous. Trimming pared 4 bases from V and 5 bases from J, leaving 11 bases between. The germline CDR1 and CDR2 sequences are KGHDR and SFDVKD. The CDR3 spans 13 residues.

The chain is built from TRBV5-1 and TRBJ1-2, with 8 bases that match TRBD1. Trimming at V came to 4 bases and at J to 10 bases, leaving 3 bases not matched to a gene. Germline values: CDR1 SGHRS, CDR2 YFSETQ. The CDR3 spans 11 residues. DNA for the CDR3: TGCGCCAGCAGCACGGGACAGGCCTACACCTTC. Protein: CASSTGQAYTF. Based on the CDR3 plus reference TRBV5-1 and TRBJ1-2, the full variable domain is KAGVTQTPRYLIKTRGQQVTLSCSPISGHRSVSWYQQTPGQGLQFLFEYFSETQRNKGNFPGRFSGRQFSNSRSEMNVSTLELGDSALYLCASSTGQAYTFGSGTRLTVV.

This rearrangement joins TRBV20-1 to TRBJ1-5, with D tentatively TRBD1 (5 bases). The CDR3 extends over 13 amino acids. The V gene lost 3 bases and the J gene lost 2 bases, with 8 bases spanning the gap. Germline CDR1 and CDR2: DFQATT and SNEGSKA (reference sequence). CDR3 sequence (DNA): TGCAGTGCTAGCCAGGGTGGCAATCAGCCCCAGCATTTT. Protein product: CSASQGGNQPQHF.

V is TRBV4-3 and J is TRBJ1-1, with 9 bases identical to TRBD1. CDR1 LGHNA and CDR2 YSLEER come from the germline V gene. Unmatched junction bases numbered 2, after V lost 5 bases and J lost 1 base. This CDR3 contains 14 residues. CDR3 nucleotide sequence: TGCGCCAGCAGCGGGGACAGGGCGAACACTGAAGCTTTCTTT. This gives the protein CASSGDRANTEAFF.

This clonotype is large in the sample. The rearrangement uses TRBV10-2 and TRBJ1-5; D gene unclear. CDR3 length equals 16 residues. The germline V and J ends were trimmed by 0 bases and 0 bases, with 9 bases remaining between them. Germline CDR1 WSHSY, CDR2 SAAADI. The chain's CDR3 is CASSESPGNSNQPQHF. CDR3 coding DNA: TGCGCCAGCAGTGAGTCGCCGGGGAATAGCAATCAGCCCCAGCATTTT.

The count of this clonotype is one. This chain joins TRBV19 and TRBJ1-5, with D perhaps matching TRBD1 (5 bases). The germline V and J ends were trimmed by 7 bases and 5 bases, with 15 bases remaining between them. CDR3 size: 14 residues. Per germline, CDR1 LNHDA and CDR2 SQIVND (reference sequence). The CDR3 loop reads CASTADSSYQPQHF. The DNA of the CDR3 is TGTGCCAGTACCGCTGACAGTTCTTATCAGCCCCAGCATTTT.

V and J are TRBV14 and TRBJ1-6; D is perhaps TRBD1 (5 bases). This CDR3 is built from 13 residues. V lost 8 bases and J 9 bases, leaving 14 bases between the germline ends. The germline V gene encodes CDR1 SGHDN and CDR2 FVKESK. CDR3 DNA: TGTGCCAGCTACCCGGGACGGGGTTCACCCCTCCACTTT. Translation: CASYPGRGSPLHF.

Only a few counts were recorded for this clonotype. This chain connects TRBV23-1 to TRBJ2-2; D not certain. TRBV23-1 is identified as an open reading frame with a role that is uncertain. This CDR3 is 18 amino acids long. Trimming pared 4 bases from V and 1 base from J, leaving 19 bases between. The CDR3 bases are TGCGCCAGCAGTCGCCCCCACCCGGCCGGTGGGAACACCGGGGAGCTGTTTTTT. Its translation is CASSRPHPAGGNTGELFF.

CDR3 sequence: CASSPLGQAVYSEQYF. CDR3 bases: TGTGCCAGCAGCCCATTGGGACAGGCCGTCTATAGCGAGCAGTACTTC. The chain joins TRBV11-2 to TRBJ2-7; the match to TRBD1 covers 8 bases. Germline V gives CDR1 SGHAT, CDR2 FQNNGV. V lost 5 bases to trimming and J lost 6 bases; unmatched junction nucleotides: 15. This CDR3 is built from 16 residues.

This chain joins TRBV4-1 and TRBJ1-2; D gene ambiguous. Germline V gene lookup returns CDR1 MGHRA and CDR2 YSYEKL. The CDR3 is 15 residues long. The V and J ends lost 4 bases and 2 bases respectively, with 14 bases between them. In DNA form, the CDR3 reads TGCGCCAGCAGCCGCGGACCGACTCTAAACTATGGCTACACCTTC. This codes for CASSRGPTLNYGYTF.

The chain has TRBV7-8 and TRBJ2-7; TRBD2 matches at 13 bases. The CDR3 contains 16 residues. Germline lookup yields CDR1 SGHVS and CDR2 FQNEAQ. Losses at the gene ends were 5 bases for V and 3 bases for J; bases not matched to a gene: 7. This chain's CDR3 is CASSPTGLAGIYEQYF. The CDR3, as DNA: TGTGCCAGCAGCCCTACGGGACTAGCGGGGATCTACGAGCAGTACTTC.

The chain couples TRBV3-1 to TRBJ2-2; D remains ambiguous. With 4 bases removed from V and 7 bases from J, the gap between germline ends came to 4 bases. This CDR3 has 11 amino acids. Germline V gene sequence: CDR1 LGHDT, CDR2 YNNKEL (reference sequence). The DNA of the CDR3 is TGTGCCAGCAGCCGGGGCGGGGAGCTGTTTTTT. Translating it yields CASSRGGELFF.